The 27 T cell receptor beta chains below were found in one sample sequenced in a study of blood T cells in healthy people across ages. With a J-beta primer mix and a sample-barcoded 5' primer, a second PCR ran about 7 to 11 cycles. TCRdb called the 5' RACE reads again in MiXCR, with one record for every CDR3 protein. The table has hundreds of thousands of distinct CDR3 sequences, approximately 60% seen once; the top ten hold around a quarter. The sequencing input was blood. The receptors come from a man in his forties in good health.

This clonotype turned up a few times. The V gene is TRBV29-1, the J gene TRBJ2-3; 7 nucleotides match TRBD2. The V gene end was trimmed by 2 bases and the J gene end by 6 bases; junction bases not matched to a gene: 5. Per the germline V gene, CDR1 is SQVTM and CDR2 is ANQGSEA. The CDR3 runs to 13 residues. The CDR3 bases are TGCAGCGTTGAAATGGCGGGAGAGGATACGCAGTATTTT. This codes for CSVEMAGEDTQYF.

The gene calls are TRBV4-3 and TRBJ2-3; D remains ambiguous. Germline V lookup: CDR1 LGHNA, CDR2 YSLEER. The CDR3 length is 13 residues. The V and J ends lost 1 base and 6 bases respectively, with 8 bases between them. The CDR3 nucleotides read TGCGCCAGCAGCCAAGGGTCGTGGGATACGCAGTATTTT. It encodes CASSQGSWDTQYF.

This chain joins TRBV7-2 and TRBJ1-6, with 7 nucleotides matching TRBD1. The ends lost 4 bases at V and 12 bases at J; junction bases unmatched: 6. The length of the CDR3 is 13 residues. Germline V lookup: CDR1 SGHTA, CDR2 FQGNSA. The DNA of the CDR3 is TGTGCCAGCAGCTCCACAGGGGCAGGACCCCTCCACTTT. It codes for CASSSTGAGPLHF.

J is TRBJ2-1 and V is TRBV27; 11 bases map to TRBD2. The V segment lost 10 bases and the J segment 8 bases; nucleotides outside the gene matches: 16. CDR3 length: 16 amino acids. Germline CDR1 MNHEY, CDR2 SMNVEV (reference sequence). This chain's CDR3 is CATRDLAGGEGDEQFF. DNA for the CDR3: TGTGCCACCCGTGACTTAGCGGGAGGGGAAGGCGATGAGCAGTTCTTC.

This clonotype has only a few counts. This chain links TRBV6-6 with TRBJ2-5, with 7 bases that match TRBD2. CDR1 and CDR2 from the germline V gene are MNHNY and SVGAGI (reference sequence). V was pared by 5 bases and J by 6 bases, with 12 bases of the junction left unmatched. The CDR3 is 15 residues long. The CDR3 sequence: CASSQPLGLVQTQYF. The DNA of the CDR3 is TGTGCCAGCAGTCAACCCCTTGGACTAGTGCAGACCCAGTACTTC.

The chain recombines TRBV29-1 with TRBJ2-1, with a possible D match to TRBD1 (6 bases). Germline assignment: CDR1 SQVTM and CDR2 ANQGSEA. The CDR3 extends over 11 amino acids. CDR3 amino acids: CSASTGHEQFF. The DNA for the CDR3 is TGCAGTGCCTCCACAGGGCATGAGCAGTTCTTC.

This clonotype was detected ten times or more. The V gene is TRBV18, the J gene TRBJ2-3; D gene ambiguous. Germline CDR1 is KGHSH and CDR2 is LQKENI. Trimming stripped 3 bases from V and 4 bases from J, with 5 bases between. CDR3 length: 12 residues. The CDR3 loop is CASSPASDTQYF. CDR3 bases: TGTGCCAGCTCACCCGCTTCAGATACGCAGTATTTT.

This clonotype was seen more than once but under ten times. The chain uses TRBV20-1 and TRBJ2-1; maybe TRBD2 (6 bases). CDR3 length: 16 amino acids. V lost 0 bases, J lost 4 bases, and 16 bases lay in between. Germline values: CDR1 DFQATT, CDR2 SNEGSKA (reference sequence). CDR3 DNA: TGCAGTGCTAGAGACGGTCGGGAGAGTCGATACAATGAGCAGTTCTTC. This sequence encodes CSARDGRESRYNEQFF.

V gene TRBV2 combines with J gene TRBJ2-7, with 10 bases identical to TRBD1. CDR1 and CDR2 from the germline V gene are SNHLY and FYNNEI. The CDR3 has 15 amino acids. V dropped 3 bases and J dropped 7; count of bases not matched to a gene: 9. The CDR3 DNA is TGTGCCAGCAGTGAGACCGGGACAGGGGCTGGGGAGCAGTACTTC. This codes for CASSETGTGAGEQYF.

This clonotype turned up a few times. The chain links TRBV27 to TRBJ2-7; D uncertain. V was clipped by 5 bases and J by 2 bases, with 13 bases between them. Per the germline V gene, CDR1 is MNHEY and CDR2 is SMNVEV (reference sequence). The CDR3 is 14 amino acids. The chain's CDR3 is CASSTTHGPYEQYF. The CDR3 DNA is TGTGCCAGCAGTACGACCCACGGACCCTACGAGCAGTACTTC.

This clonotype appeared many times. The chain joins TRBV11-2 to TRBJ2-1; D gene unclear. This CDR3 is 13 amino acids long. Trimming left V 1 base short and J 7 bases short, with 8 bases between. Germline V gene lookup returns CDR1 SGHAT and CDR2 FQNNGV. The CDR3 spells CASSLGPVNEQFF. CDR3 in DNA: TGTGCCAGCAGCTTAGGGCCGGTTAATGAGCAGTTCTTC.

Only a few counts were recorded for this clonotype. The rearrangement joins TRBV9 to TRBJ2-3; TRBD2 matches at 9 bases. Germline CDR1 is SGDLS and CDR2 is YYNGEE. Trimming removed 2 bases from V and 3 bases from J; junction bases left unmatched: 7. This CDR3 is 16 amino acids long. CDR3 sequence reads: CASSVAGGQVTDTQYF. The CDR3 DNA sequence: TGTGCCAGCAGCGTTGCGGGAGGGCAGGTTACAGATACGCAGTATTTT.

Of note for this clonotype: The junction departs from the called germline gene at one end, perhaps through a read error. J is TRBJ2-1 and V is TRBV5-1; 11 bases align to TRBD2. The CDR3 loop spans 19 amino acids. Germline V lookup: CDR1 SGHRS, CDR2 YFSETQ. Here the CDR3 DNA reads TGCGCCAGCAACTTGGAAGGGACTAGCGGCCAGCTCGCCTACAATGAGCAGTTCTTC. Encoded protein: CASNLEGTSGQLAYNEQFF.

There are a few counts of this clonotype. The rearrangement links TRBV6-4 to TRBJ2-2; no reliable D call. The CDR3 sequence is 16 residues long. The germline V and J ends were trimmed by 0 bases and 0 bases, with 8 bases remaining between them. Germline lookup yields CDR1 MRHNA and CDR2 SNTAGT. The chain's CDR3 is CASSDSGYSNTGELFF. The CDR3 bases are TGTGCCAGCAGTGACTCAGGCTACTCGAACACCGGGGAGCTGTTTTTT.

V and J are TRBV4-3 and TRBJ2-7; tentatively, D is TRBD1 (5 bases). The V and J ends lost 0 bases and 5 bases respectively, with 14 bases between them. Germline V CDR1 and CDR2: LGHNA, YSLEER. CDR3 size: 15 residues. As DNA, the CDR3 is TGCGCCAGCAGCCAAGATTCAGGGTTCGGTAACGAGCAGTACTTC. Translating it yields CASSQDSGFGNEQYF.

This chain links TRBV5-8 with TRBJ2-1; TRBD1 is a possible D gene (5 bases). From germline, CDR1 is SGHTS and CDR2 YDEGEE. With 0 bases removed from V and 0 bases from J, the gap between germline ends came to 10 bases. This CDR3 comprises 16 residues. For the CDR3, the DNA is TGTGCCAGCAGCTTGGGGGTCCAGGGCTCCTACAATGAGCAGTTCTTC. This sequence encodes CASSLGVQGSYNEQFF.

This chain joins TRBV28 and TRBJ2-4; no clear D. V dropped 10 bases and J dropped 3 bases, with 16 bases sitting between them. CDR3 size: 14 residues. Germline CDR1 and CDR2: MDHEN and SYDVKM. This CDR3 reads CATSSVAGKNIQYF. Written as DNA, the CDR3 is TGTGCCACGTCCTCGGTGGCAGGCAAAAACATTCAGTACTTC.

This clonotype was found many times. The V gene is TRBV9, the J gene TRBJ2-5; D could derive from TRBD1 or TRBD2 (5 bases each). Per germline, CDR1 SGDLS and CDR2 YYNGEE. The CDR3 runs to 15 residues. Trimming removed 0 bases at V and 1 base at J, with 10 bases between. This CDR3 reads CASSVVGTVQETQYF. Written as DNA, the CDR3 is TGTGCCAGCAGCGTAGTGGGGACGGTCCAAGAGACCCAGTACTTC.

V gene TRBV27 combines with J gene TRBJ2-7; D is perhaps TRBD1 or TRBD2 (5 bases each). This CDR3 spans 12 amino acids. With 6 bases removed from V and 5 bases from J, the gap between germline ends came to 11 bases. CDR1 MNHEY and CDR2 SMNVEV come from the germline V gene (reference sequence). The CDR3 sequence is CASSRGANEQYF. The CDR3 DNA sequence: TGTGCCAGCAGCCGAGGGGCTAACGAGCAGTACTTC.

This clonotype turned up a few times. The chain links TRBV28 to TRBJ2-7; D is unresolved. V was cut by 5 bases and J by 3 bases, with 20 bases left in between. The CDR3 runs to 16 residues. CDR1 MDHEN and CDR2 SYDVKM come from the germline V gene. In DNA form, the CDR3 reads TGTGCCAGCAGTCCAATCGGCGGTCCAACTTACTACGAGCAGTACTTC. The encoded protein is CASSPIGGPTYYEQYF.

The chain is built from TRBV6-4 and TRBJ2-7; TRBD1 is a possible D gene (6 bases). Germline CDR1 and CDR2: MRHNA and SNTAGT. This CDR3 has 16 amino acids. V was clipped by 2 bases and J by 2 bases, with 16 bases between them. The CDR3 coding sequence is TGTGCCAGCAGTGACGCTGGGGGCTCGAACCCCTACGAGCAGTACTTC. Its translation: CASSDAGGSNPYEQYF.

This clonotype was observed a single time. Mismatch with germline at one junction end may stem from a read error. V and J are TRBV9 and TRBJ2-3, with D possibly TRBD2 on 8 matching bases. Germline V CDR1 and CDR2: SGDLS, YYNGEE. The CDR3 has 15 amino acids. The CDR3 region has the DNA TGTGCCAGCAGCGTAGCCGGGGGGGGGACAGATACGCGGTATTTT. Translating it yields CASSVAGGGTDTRYF.

This clonotype was counted a few times. V is TRBV5-1 and J is TRBJ2-1; 8 nucleotides match TRBD1. Germline CDR1 SGHRS, CDR2 YFSETQ. The CDR3 length is 14 residues. The V gene end was trimmed by 4 bases and the J gene end by 8 bases; junction bases not matched to a gene: 8. DNA for the CDR3: TGCGCCAGCAGCGCCGGAGACAGGGGCGATGAGCAGTTCTTC. This translates into CASSAGDRGDEQFF.

This clonotype has a count of ten or more. This rearrangement joins TRBV9 to TRBJ2-1; D gene uncertain. Per germline, CDR1 SGDLS and CDR2 YYNGEE. This CDR3 is 13 amino acids long. V lost 0 bases, J lost 1 base, and 2 bases lay in between. CDR3 nucleotide sequence: TGTGCCAGCAGCGTAGGATCCTACAATGAGCAGTTCTTC. This codes for CASSVGSYNEQFF.

The CDR3 nucleotides read TGTGCCAGCAGCGCAATCCCGGGACAGGGTACTAATGAAAAACTGTTTTTT. Translation: CASSAIPGQGTNEKLFF. The J gene is TRBJ1-4, the V gene TRBV5-5; 9 nucleotides align to TRBD1. This CDR3 is built from 17 residues. After removal of 4 bases from V and 2 bases from J, the junction contained 9 bases not matched to a gene. Germline CDR1 is SGHKS and CDR2 is YYEKEE (reference sequence).

The V and J genes are TRBV20-1 and TRBJ1-2; D is ambiguous. In germline, CDR1 is DFQATT, CDR2 SNEGSKA (reference sequence). V lost 3 bases and J lost 2, with 10 bases in between. This CDR3 spans 13 amino acids. The CDR3 DNA reads as TGCAGTGCTAGCAAACTTTCGAACTATGGCTACACCTTC. It is translated as CSASKLSNYGYTF.

The table lists this clonotype with a few counts. The CDR3 sequence: CSATTPGTWGSPLHF. CDR3 DNA sequence: TGCAGTGCTACCACTCCCGGGACCTGGGGTTCACCCCTCCACTTT. This chain uses TRBV20-1 with TRBJ1-6; possibly TRBD1 for D (5 bases). Trimming pared 4 bases from V and 9 bases from J, leaving 19 bases between. The CDR3 runs to 15 residues. Germline assignment: CDR1 DFQATT and CDR2 SNEGSKA (reference sequence).